These T cell receptor beta chains were read from a single sample in a study of T cell repertoires in cytomegalovirus infection. The antigens for these receptors are not known. A single record per CDR3 protein comes from TCRdb applying MiXCR to the reads. The table includes around 770,000 distinct CDR3 sequences, approximately 32% detected once. The source was cultured CD8+ T cells from PBMCs, collected from culture after CMV antigen stimulation. Source of these receptors: a human donor in good health (CMV status not recorded). Some clones in this sample may be carry-over from other donors' samples. The CDR3 runs from the conserved cysteine through the conserved F or W. The order of the fields is J gene, clone size, V gene, D gene, CDR3 length, CDR3 protein, CDR3 DNA. D genes are given only for firm matches. Expanded clones are given a class, and other clones once, few, many or no size at all.

>TRBJ2-3|-|TRBV15|TRBD2|16
CATSRDRRGYTDTQYF
TGTGCCACCAGCAGAGATCGGCGGGGGTACACAGATACGCAGTATTTT
>TRBJ2-1|-|TRBV6-2/TRBV6-3|-|15
CASIKMGFSYNEQFF
TGTGCCAGCATCAAAATGGGGTTTTCCTACAATGAGCAGTTCTTC
>TRBJ2-7|-|TRBV9|-|13
CASSVEGSYEQYF
TGTGCCAGCAGCGTAGAAGGATCCTACGAGCAGTACTTC
>TRBJ1-4|-|TRBV28|-|14
CASSGDTSNEKLFF
TGTGCCAGCAGTGGGGACACCTCTAATGAAAAACTGTTTTTT
>TRBJ2-4|-|TRBV7-3|TRBD2|16
CASSVLAGGTKNIQYF
TGTGCCAGCAGCGTACTAGCGGGGGGCACCAAAAACATTCAGTACTTC
>TRBJ2-5|-|TRBV4-1|TRBD2|16
CASSQEVAGGQETQYF
TGCGCCAGCAGCCAAGAGGTGGCGGGGGGCCAAGAGACCCAGTACTTC
>TRBJ1-5|many|TRBV7-2|-|15
CASSPGPGPNQPQHF
TGTGCCAGCAGCCCGGGCCCCGGGCCCAATCAGCCCCAGCATTTT
>TRBJ2-3|-|TRBV11-3|TRBD2|16
CASSLDRGGRTDTQYF
TGTGCCAGCAGCTTAGATCGGGGCGGGAGGACAGATACGCAGTATTTT
>TRBJ1-4|few|TRBV5-4|-|16
CASSPIPGTANEKLFF
TGTGCCAGTAGCCCAATTCCCGGGACGGCTAATGAAAAACTGTTTTTT
>TRBJ1-2|-|TRBV12-3/TRBV12-4|-|13
CASSPPGPYGYTF
TGTGCCAGCAGTCCACCGGGACCTTATGGCTACACCTTC
>TRBJ1-5|-|TRBV4-1|-|13
CASSLTPDQPQHF
TGCGCCAGCAGCCTGACACCAGATCAGCCCCAGCATTTT
>TRBJ2-1|-|TRBV27|-|14
CASSHLDLYNEQFF
TGTGCCAGCAGTCACCTCGACCTCTACAATGAGCAGTTCTTC
>TRBJ1-2|many|TRBV12-3/TRBV12-4|-|13
CASIPDKYYGYTF
TGTGCCAGCATCCCCGACAAGTACTATGGCTACACCTTC
>TRBJ1-2|-|TRBV12-3/TRBV12-4|-|14
CASSLGGGLSGYTF
TGTGCCAGCAGTTTAGGCGGGGGGCTATCAGGCTACACCTTC
>TRBJ2-2|few|TRBV9|TRBD1|13
CASTEGAGGELFF
TGTGCCAGCACCGAGGGGGCTGGCGGGGAGCTGTTTTTT
>TRBJ2-5|-|TRBV4-3|TRBD2|17
CASSQGLAGGLMQTQYF
TGCGCCAGCAGCCAAGGGTTAGCGGGGGGCTTAATGCAGACCCAGTACTTC
>TRBJ1-2|many|TRBV7-9|TRBD1|13
CASSGQGNYGYTF
TGTGCCAGCAGCGGACAGGGCAACTATGGCTACACCTTC
>TRBJ2-1|many|TRBV12-3/TRBV12-4|-|13
CASSSSQGNEQFF
TGTGCCAGCAGTTCCTCTCAGGGCAATGAGCAGTTCTTC
>TRBJ2-7|-|TRBV6-6|TRBD1|14
CASRSGQGWYEQYF
TGTGCCAGCAGGAGCGGACAGGGTTGGTACGAGCAGTACTTC
>TRBJ1-2|-|TRBV7-2|-|14
CASSLRTRGYGYTF
TGTGCCAGCAGCTTAAGGACGCGTGGCTATGGCTACACCTTC
>TRBJ1-2|many|TRBV7-2|-|18
CASSLFGDLVDGSYGYTF
TGTGCCAGCAGCTTATTCGGGGACCTGGTGGACGGTAGCTATGGCTACACCTTC
>TRBJ1-1|-|TRBV2|-|15
CASSEAGGLNTEAFF
TGTGCCAGCAGTGAAGCAGGGGGTCTGAACACTGAAGCTTTCTTT
>TRBJ2-2|-|TRBV27|-|18
CASSPRPTAAIHTGELFF
TGTGCCAGCAGTCCTAGACCCACCGCGGCAATTCACACCGGGGAGCTGTTTTTT
>TRBJ2-1|-|TRBV2|TRBD2|16
CASSARLAGGGDEQFF
TGTGCCAGCAGTGCCCGACTAGCGGGGGGTGGGGATGAGCAGTTCTTC
>TRBJ2-3|-|TRBV27|-|15
CASSFYGPSPDTQYF
TGTGCCAGCAGTTTCTACGGGCCATCCCCGGATACGCAGTATTTT
>TRBJ1-2|few|TRBV7-9|-|17
CASSSRGGGKLNYGYTF
TGTGCCAGCAGCTCCAGAGGGGGGGGCAAACTTAACTATGGCTACACCTTC
>TRBJ2-7|-|TRBV19|TRBD2|15
CASSSTGEGPYEQYF
TGTGCCAGTAGTTCCACCGGGGAGGGGCCCTACGAGCAGTACTTC
>TRBJ2-5|many|TRBV7-2|-|14
CASSFRGREETQYF
TGTGCCAGCAGCTTCAGGGGAAGGGAGGAGACCCAGTACTTC
>TRBJ1-4|many|TRBV7-2|-|15
CASSPNIATNEKLFF
TGTGCCAGCAGCCCAAACATAGCAACTAATGAAAAACTGTTTTTT
>TRBJ2-1|-|TRBV4-3|-|17
CASCRDQQGPPYNEQFF
TGCGCCAGCTGCCGTGACCAGCAGGGTCCACCCTACAATGAGCAGTTCTTC
>TRBJ2-1|-|TRBV28|TRBD1|15
CASSPGQMHYNEQFF
TGTGCCAGCAGTCCGGGACAGATGCATTACAATGAGCAGTTCTTC
>TRBJ1-2|few|TRBV2|-|14
CARTGGILGYGYTF
TGTGCCAGGACTGGAGGGATCCTCGGCTATGGCTACACCTTC
>TRBJ2-1|few|TRBV27|TRBD2|16
CASSGLAGGPYNEQFF
TGTGCCAGCTCGGGACTAGCGGGGGGCCCCTACAATGAGCAGTTCTTC
>TRBJ2-1|few|TRBV5-1|TRBD2|16
CASSPAWGGTLNEQFF
TGCGCCAGCAGCCCCGCGTGGGGAGGGACCTTAAATGAGCAGTTCTTC
>TRBJ2-5|-|TRBV4-1|TRBD2|17
CASSQAGLAGGQETQYF
TGCGCCAGCAGCCAAGCCGGACTAGCGGGGGGCCAAGAGACCCAGTACTTC